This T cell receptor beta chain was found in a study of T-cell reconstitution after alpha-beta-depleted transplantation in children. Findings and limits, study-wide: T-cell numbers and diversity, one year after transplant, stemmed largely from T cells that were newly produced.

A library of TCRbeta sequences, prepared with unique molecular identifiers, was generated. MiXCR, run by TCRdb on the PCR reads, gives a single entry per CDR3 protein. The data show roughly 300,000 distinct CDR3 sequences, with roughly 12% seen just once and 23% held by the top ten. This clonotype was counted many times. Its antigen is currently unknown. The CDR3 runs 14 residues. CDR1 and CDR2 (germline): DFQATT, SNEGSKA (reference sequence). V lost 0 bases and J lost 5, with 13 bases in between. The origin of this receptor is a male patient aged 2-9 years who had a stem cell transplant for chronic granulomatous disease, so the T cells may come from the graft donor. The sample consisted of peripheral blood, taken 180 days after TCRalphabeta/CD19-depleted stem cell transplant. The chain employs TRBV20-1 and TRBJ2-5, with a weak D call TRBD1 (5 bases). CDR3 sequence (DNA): TGCAGTGCTAGAGAGGTTCAGGGAATTGAGACCCAGTACTTC. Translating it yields CSAREVQGIETQYF.